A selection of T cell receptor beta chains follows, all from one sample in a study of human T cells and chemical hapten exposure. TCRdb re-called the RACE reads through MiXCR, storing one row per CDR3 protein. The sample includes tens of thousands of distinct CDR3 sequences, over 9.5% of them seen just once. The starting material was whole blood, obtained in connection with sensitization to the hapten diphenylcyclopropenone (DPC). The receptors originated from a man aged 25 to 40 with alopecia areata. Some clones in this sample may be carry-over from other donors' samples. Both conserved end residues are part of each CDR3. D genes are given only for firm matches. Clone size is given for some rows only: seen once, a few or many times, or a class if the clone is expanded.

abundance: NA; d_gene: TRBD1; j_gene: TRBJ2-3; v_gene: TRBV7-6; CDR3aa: CASSSGQGTDTQYF; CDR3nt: TGTGCCAGCAGCTCTGGACAGGGAACAGATACGCAGTATTTT
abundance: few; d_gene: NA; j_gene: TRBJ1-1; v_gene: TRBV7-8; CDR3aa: CASSRAGGRGTEAFF; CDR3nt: TGTGCCAGCAGCCGGGCGGGGGGAAGAGGAACTGAAGCTTTCTTT
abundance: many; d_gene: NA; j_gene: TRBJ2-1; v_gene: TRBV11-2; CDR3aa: CASSSWKEGALYNEQFF; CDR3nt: TGTGCCAGCAGCTCCTGGAAGGAGGGGGCACTATACAATGAGCAGTTCTTC
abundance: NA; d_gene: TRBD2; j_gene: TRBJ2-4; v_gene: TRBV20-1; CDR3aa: CSASPGGGIQYF; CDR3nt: TGCAGTGCTAGCCCCGGGGGAGGGATTCAGTACTTC
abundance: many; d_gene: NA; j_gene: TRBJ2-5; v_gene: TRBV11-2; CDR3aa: CASSLDHWAAQETQYF; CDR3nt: TGTGCCAGCAGCTTAGATCATTGGGCGGCACAAGAGACCCAGTACTTC
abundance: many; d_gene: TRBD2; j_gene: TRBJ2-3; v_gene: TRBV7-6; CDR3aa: CASSLGVQREGRVDTQYF; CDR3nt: TGTGCCAGCAGCTTAGGAGTACAGCGGGAGGGCCGAGTAGATACGCAGTATTTT
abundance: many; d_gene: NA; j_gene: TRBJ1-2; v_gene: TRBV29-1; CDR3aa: CSVWIDGYTF; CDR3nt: TGCAGCGTATGGATTGATGGCTACACCTTC
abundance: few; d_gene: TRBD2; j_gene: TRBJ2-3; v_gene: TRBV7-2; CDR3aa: CASSGIFTDTQYF; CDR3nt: TGTGCCAGTAGCGGGATTTTCACAGATACGCAGTATTTT
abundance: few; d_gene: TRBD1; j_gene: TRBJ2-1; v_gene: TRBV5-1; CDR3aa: CASSLARQGGNEQFF; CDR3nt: TGCGCCAGCAGCTTGGCCCGACAGGGGGGCAATGAGCAGTTCTTC
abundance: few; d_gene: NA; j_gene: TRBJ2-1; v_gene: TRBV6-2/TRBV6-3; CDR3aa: CASSPHDEQFF; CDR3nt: TGTGCCAGCAGCCCCCATGATGAGCAGTTCTTC
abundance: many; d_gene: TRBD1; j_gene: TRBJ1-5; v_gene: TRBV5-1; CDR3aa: CASSWTGQGQPQHF; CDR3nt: TGCGCCAGCAGCTGGACAGGGCAGGGCCAGCCCCAGCATTTT
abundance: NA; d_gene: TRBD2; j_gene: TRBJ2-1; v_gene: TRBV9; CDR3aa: CASSVGLAGGSYNEQFF; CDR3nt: TGTGCCAGCAGCGTAGGGCTCGCGGGAGGTTCCTACAATGAGCAGTTCTTC
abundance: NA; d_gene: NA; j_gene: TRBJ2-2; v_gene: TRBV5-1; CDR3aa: CASSLMGTNTGELFF; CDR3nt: TGCGCCAGCAGCTTGATGGGGACGAACACCGGGGAGCTGTTTTTT
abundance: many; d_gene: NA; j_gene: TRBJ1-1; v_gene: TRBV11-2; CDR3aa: CASSLSPGNTEAFF; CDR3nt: TGTGCCAGCAGCTTGTCCCCAGGAAACACTGAAGCTTTCTTT
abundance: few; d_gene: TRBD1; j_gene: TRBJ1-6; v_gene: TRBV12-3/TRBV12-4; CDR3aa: CASSPGQGNSPLHF; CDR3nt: TGTGCCAGCAGTCCCGGACAGGGGAATTCACCCCTCCACTTT
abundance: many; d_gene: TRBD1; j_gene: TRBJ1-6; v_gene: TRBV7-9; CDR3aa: CASSPLTGGFSPLHF; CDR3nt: TGTGCCAGCAGCCCACTAACAGGGGGCTTTTCACCCCTCCACTTT
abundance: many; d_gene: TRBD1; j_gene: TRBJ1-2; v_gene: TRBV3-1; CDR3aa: CASSPIKPTGGYGYTF; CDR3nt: TGTGCCAGCAGCCCGATCAAACCGACAGGGGGCTATGGCTACACCTTC
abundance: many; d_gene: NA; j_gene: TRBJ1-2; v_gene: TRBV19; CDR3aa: CASSMSFRTAKPYGYTF; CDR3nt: TGTGCCAGTAGTATGTCCTTTAGGACGGCAAAACCCTATGGCTACACCTTC
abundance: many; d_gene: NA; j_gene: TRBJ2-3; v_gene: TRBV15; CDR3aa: CATSREGKIDTQYF; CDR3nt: TGTGCCACCAGCAGAGAGGGGAAGATTGATACGCAGTATTTT
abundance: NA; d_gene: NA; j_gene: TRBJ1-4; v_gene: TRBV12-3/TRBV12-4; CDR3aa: CASAPPNEKLFF; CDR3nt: TGTGCCAGCGCGCCGCCTAATGAAAAACTGTTTTTT
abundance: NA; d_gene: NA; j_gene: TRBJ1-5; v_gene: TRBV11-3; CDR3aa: CASSLEFPRRRDNQPQHF; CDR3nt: TGTGCCAGCAGCTTAGAGTTCCCTCGTCGGAGGGACAATCAGCCCCAGCATTTT
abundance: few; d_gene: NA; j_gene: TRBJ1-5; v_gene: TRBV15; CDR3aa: CATSRMYSNQPQHF; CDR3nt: TGTGCCACCAGCAGGATGTATAGCAATCAGCCCCAGCATTTT
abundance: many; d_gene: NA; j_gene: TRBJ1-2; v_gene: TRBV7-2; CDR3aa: CASSDRQDRSYTF; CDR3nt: TGTGCCAGCAGCGACAGACAGGACCGCAGCTACACCTTC
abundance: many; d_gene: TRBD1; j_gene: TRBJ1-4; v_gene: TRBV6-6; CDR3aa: CASTLTGGPLGNEKLFF; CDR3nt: TGTGCCAGCACTCTAACAGGGGGGCCGTTGGGTAATGAAAAACTGTTTTTT
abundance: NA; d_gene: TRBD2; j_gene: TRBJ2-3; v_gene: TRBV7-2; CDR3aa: CASSPPGRATDTQYF; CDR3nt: TGTGCCAGCAGCCCCCCGGGGAGGGCCACAGATACGCAGTATTTT
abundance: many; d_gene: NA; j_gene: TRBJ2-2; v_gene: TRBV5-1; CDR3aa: CASSPSGLTGELFF; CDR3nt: TGCGCCAGCAGCCCTTCGGGACTCACCGGGGAGCTGTTTTTT
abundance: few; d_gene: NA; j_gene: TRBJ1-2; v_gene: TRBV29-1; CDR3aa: CSVRGAYPYGYTF; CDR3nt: TGCAGCGTGAGGGGGGCCTACCCCTATGGCTACACCTTC
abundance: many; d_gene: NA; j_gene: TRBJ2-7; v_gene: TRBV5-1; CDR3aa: CASSLEGGLYEQYF; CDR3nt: TGCGCCAGCAGCTTAGAGGGGGGGCTGTACGAGCAGTACTTC
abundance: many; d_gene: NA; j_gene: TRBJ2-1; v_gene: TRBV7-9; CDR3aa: CASIGYRGTVNEQFF; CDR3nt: TGTGCCAGCATTGGATATCGGGGAACGGTCAATGAGCAGTTCTTC
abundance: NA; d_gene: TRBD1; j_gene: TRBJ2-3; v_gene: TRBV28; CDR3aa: CASSLMGTGGDTQYF; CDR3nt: TGTGCCAGCAGTCTCATGGGGACAGGAGGGGATACGCAGTATTTT
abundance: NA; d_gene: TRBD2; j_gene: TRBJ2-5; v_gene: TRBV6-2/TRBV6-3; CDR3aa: CASSYSWTSGDLYQETQYF; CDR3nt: TGTGCCAGCAGTTATTCGTGGACTAGCGGGGACCTGTACCAAGAGACCCAGTACTTC
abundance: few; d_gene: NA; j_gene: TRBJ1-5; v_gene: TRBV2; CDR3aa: CASSESGGREPQHF; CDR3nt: TGTGCCAGCAGTGAATCAGGCGGGAGGGAGCCCCAGCATTTT
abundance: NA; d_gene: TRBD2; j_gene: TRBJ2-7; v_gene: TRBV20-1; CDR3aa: CSARTSGGYEQYF; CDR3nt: TGCAGTGCTAGAACTAGCGGGGGCTACGAGCAGTACTTC
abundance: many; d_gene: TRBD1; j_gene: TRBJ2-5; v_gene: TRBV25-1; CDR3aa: CASSAGTGGVETQYF; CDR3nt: TGTGCCAGCAGTGCCGGGACAGGGGGTGTGGAGACCCAGTACTTC
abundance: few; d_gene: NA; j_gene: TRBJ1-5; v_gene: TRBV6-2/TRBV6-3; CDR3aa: CASTDPRNQPQHF; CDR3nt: TGTGCCAGCACCGACCCACGGAATCAGCCCCAGCATTTT
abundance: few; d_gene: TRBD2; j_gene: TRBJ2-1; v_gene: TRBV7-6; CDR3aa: CASSHGTSGSDEQFF; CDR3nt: TGTGCCAGCAGCCACGGGACTAGCGGGAGTGATGAGCAGTTCTTC
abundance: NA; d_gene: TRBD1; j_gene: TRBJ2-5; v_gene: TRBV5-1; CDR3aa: CASSLRDRKDTQYF; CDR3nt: TGCGCCAGCAGCTTACGGGACAGGAAAGATACCCAGTACTTC
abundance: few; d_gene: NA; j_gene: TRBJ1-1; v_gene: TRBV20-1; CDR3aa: CSARESGLNTEAFF; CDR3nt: TGCAGTGCTAGAGAATCAGGGTTGAACACTGAAGCTTTCTTT
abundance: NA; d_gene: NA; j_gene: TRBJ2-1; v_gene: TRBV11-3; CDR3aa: CASSLGGTPGDNEQFF; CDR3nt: TGTGCCAGCAGCTTAGGAGGGACACCGGGGGACAATGAGCAGTTCTTC
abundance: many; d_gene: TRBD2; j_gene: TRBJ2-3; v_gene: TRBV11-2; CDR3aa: CASSPRTSFTDTQYF; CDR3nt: TGTGCCAGCAGCCCCCGGACTAGCTTCACAGATACGCAGTATTTT
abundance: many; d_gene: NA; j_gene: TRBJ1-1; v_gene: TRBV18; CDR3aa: CASSPAGRIMNTEAFF; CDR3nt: TGTGCCAGCTCACCAGCGGGCAGAATCATGAACACTGAAGCTTTCTTT
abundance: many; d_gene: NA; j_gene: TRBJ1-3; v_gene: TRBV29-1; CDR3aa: CSVAVPISGNTIYF; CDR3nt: TGCAGCGTTGCGGTACCAATCTCTGGAAACACCATATATTTT
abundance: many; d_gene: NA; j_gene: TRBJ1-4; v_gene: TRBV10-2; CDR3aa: CASRGITGGNEKLFF; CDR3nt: TGCGCCAGCAGGGGTATAACAGGCGGTAATGAAAAACTGTTTTTT
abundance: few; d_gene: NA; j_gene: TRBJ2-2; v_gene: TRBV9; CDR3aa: CASSSTWLGELFF; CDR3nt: TGTGCCAGCAGCTCCACGTGGTTGGGGGAGCTGTTTTTT
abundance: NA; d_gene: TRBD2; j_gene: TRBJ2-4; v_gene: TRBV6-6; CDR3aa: CASSYSALARENIQYF; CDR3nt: TGTGCCAGCAGTTACTCGGCACTAGCGCGGGAAAACATTCAGTACTTC
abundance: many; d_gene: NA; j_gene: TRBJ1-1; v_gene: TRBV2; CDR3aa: CASKKTKLTNTEAFF; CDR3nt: TGTGCCAGCAAAAAAACAAAGTTAACGAACACTGAAGCTTTCTTT
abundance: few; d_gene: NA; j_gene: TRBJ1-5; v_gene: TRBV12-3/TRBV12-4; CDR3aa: CASSGGAQPQHF; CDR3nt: TGTGCCAGCAGTGGAGGAGCCCAGCCCCAGCATTTT
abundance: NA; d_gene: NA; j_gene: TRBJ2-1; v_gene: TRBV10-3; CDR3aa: CAISGGDFYNEQFF; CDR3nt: TGTGCCATCAGTGGGGGGGACTTTTACAATGAGCAGTTCTTC
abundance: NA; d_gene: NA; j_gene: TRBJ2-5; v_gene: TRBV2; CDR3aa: CAGSYTASLETQYF; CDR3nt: TGTGCCGGAAGTTATACTGCATCCTTGGAGACCCAGTACTTC
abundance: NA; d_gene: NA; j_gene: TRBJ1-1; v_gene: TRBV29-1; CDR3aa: CSVSFGLNTEAFF; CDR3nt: TGCAGCGTGTCTTTCGGACTGAACACTGAAGCTTTCTTT
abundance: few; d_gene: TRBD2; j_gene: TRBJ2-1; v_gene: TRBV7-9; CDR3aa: CASSFLAGGPNEQFF; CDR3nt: TGTGCCAGCAGCTTCTTAGCGGGAGGCCCCAATGAGCAGTTCTTC
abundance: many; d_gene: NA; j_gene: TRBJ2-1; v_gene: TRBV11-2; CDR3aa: CASRAWGEVQEQFF; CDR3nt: TGTGCCAGCAGGGCCTGGGGGGAAGTCCAAGAGCAGTTCTTC
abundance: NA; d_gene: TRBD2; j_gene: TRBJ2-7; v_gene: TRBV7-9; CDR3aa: CASSLAFSGATYEQYF; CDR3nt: TGTGCCAGCAGCTTAGCTTTTAGCGGGGCGACCTACGAGCAGTACTTC
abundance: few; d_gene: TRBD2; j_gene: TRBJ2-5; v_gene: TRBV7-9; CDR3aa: CASSFSGSGETQYF; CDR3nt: TGTGCCAGCAGCTTTAGCGGGAGCGGAGAGACCCAGTACTTC